The rows below give T cell receptor beta chains drawn from one sample of a study of radiation and T cells in renal cell carcinoma. TCRdb's copy holds only in-frame clones and misses some; the assay was immunoSEQ multiplex PCR. The sample yields more than 150,000 clones, approximately 90% seen once. Source: blood, taken from a patient whose treatment included radiotherapy and nephrectomy. The receptors here all came from a woman between 45 and 60 years old with renal cell carcinoma. Each CDR3 is given with its conserved first and last residue. A D gene is named only where the DNA matches it firmly. For some rows the clone size is stated as once, few or many, or as a class when expanded; others skip it.

V gene: TRBV5-1
D gene: TRBD2
clone size: NA
J gene: TRBJ2-1
CDR3 DNA: TGCGCCAGCAGCCTAAGACTAGCGGGGTCCTACAATGAGCAGTTCTTC
CDR3 protein: CASSLRLAGSYNEQFF

V gene: TRBV6-5
D gene: TRBD1
clone size: NA
J gene: TRBJ1-2
CDR3 DNA: TGTGCCAGCAGTGACCCGACAGGGTTGACTGGCTACACCTTC
CDR3 protein: CASSDPTGLTGYTF

V gene: TRBV4-3
D gene: NA
clone size: once
J gene: TRBJ1-2
CDR3 DNA: TGCGCCAGCAGCCAAGAGGCAGGGAGGTATGGCTACACCTTC
CDR3 protein: CASSQEAGRYGYTF

V gene: TRBV19
D gene: NA
clone size: NA
J gene: TRBJ2-1
CDR3 DNA: TGTGCCAGTTGGCAGTCTCCCTATGAGCAGTTCTTC
CDR3 protein: CASWQSPYEQFF

V gene: TRBV7-6
D gene: NA
clone size: NA
J gene: TRBJ1-6
CDR3 DNA: TGTGCCAGCAGCTCGGACTTCTCCTATAATTCACCCCTCCACTTT
CDR3 protein: CASSSDFSYNSPLHF

V gene: TRBV4-3
D gene: NA
clone size: NA
J gene: TRBJ2-7
CDR3 DNA: TGCGCCAGCAGCCAAGCGATAGGGCATGGAAGGGCAGGGTTGCCCTACGAGCAGTACTTC
CDR3 protein: CASSQAIGHGRAGLPYEQYF

V gene: TRBV5-1
D gene: TRBD1
clone size: NA
J gene: TRBJ1-2
CDR3 DNA: TGCGCCAGCAGCTTAATACGGGACAGCCCTAACTATGGCTACACCTTC
CDR3 protein: CASSLIRDSPNYGYTF

V gene: TRBV5-1
D gene: NA
clone size: NA
J gene: TRBJ1-3
CDR3 DNA: TGCGCCAGCAGCTTGGCAGGGGTGTCGGGAAACACCATATATTTT
CDR3 protein: CASSLAGVSGNTIYF

V gene: TRBV7-2
D gene: NA
clone size: NA
J gene: TRBJ2-5
CDR3 DNA: TGTGCCAGCAGCTTGGGAAGGGGAGGTGAGACCCAGTACTTC
CDR3 protein: CASSLGRGGETQYF

V gene: TRBV6-6
D gene: NA
clone size: NA
J gene: TRBJ1-2
CDR3 DNA: TGTGCCAGCAGATTTTGGGGGACCGGTGGCTACACCTTC
CDR3 protein: CASRFWGTGGYTF

V gene: TRBV28
D gene: TRBD1
clone size: NA
J gene: TRBJ1-5
CDR3 DNA: TGTGCCAGCGGAAGGACAGGGGGCCGGCAGCCCCAGCATTTT
CDR3 protein: CASGRTGGRQPQHF

V gene: TRBV11-2
D gene: NA
clone size: NA
J gene: TRBJ2-2
CDR3 DNA: TGTGCCAGCAGCTTACGAACGATGAACACCGGGGAGCTGTTTTTT
CDR3 protein: CASSLRTMNTGELFF

V gene: TRBV9
D gene: TRBD2
clone size: NA
J gene: TRBJ2-5
CDR3 DNA: TGTGCCAGCAGCTCTAGAGGGGGACTAGCGGGGAGATATCAAGAGACCCAGTACTTC
CDR3 protein: CASSSRGGLAGRYQETQYF

V gene: TRBV20-1
D gene: NA
clone size: NA
J gene: TRBJ2-1
CDR3 DNA: TGCAGTGCTCAAAAGTACAATGAGCAGTTCTTC
CDR3 protein: CSAQKYNEQFF

V gene: TRBV2
D gene: NA
clone size: NA
J gene: TRBJ2-7
CDR3 DNA: TGTGCCAGCAGTGAAGTGGCAGTCTCCTACGAGCAGTACTTC
CDR3 protein: CASSEVAVSYEQYF

V gene: TRBV7-8
D gene: TRBD1
clone size: once
J gene: TRBJ2-2
CDR3 DNA: TGTGCCAGCAGCTCCCCCGGGACAGGGGGCGTGGGCGGGGAGCTGTTTTTT
CDR3 protein: CASSSPGTGGVGGELFF

V gene: TRBV29-1
D gene: NA
clone size: NA
J gene: TRBJ1-1
CDR3 DNA: TGCAGCGTTACCGACAGGAGTTTGATAAACACTGAAGCTTTCTTT
CDR3 protein: CSVTDRSLINTEAFF

V gene: TRBV29-1
D gene: TRBD2
clone size: NA
J gene: TRBJ2-3
CDR3 DNA: TGCAGCGTTGAAGGGGCTAGCGGGGGCACAGATACGCAGTATTTT
CDR3 protein: CSVEGASGGTDTQYF

V gene: TRBV5-8
D gene: NA
clone size: NA
J gene: TRBJ2-3
CDR3 DNA: TGTGCCAGCAGCTTGGGACACGGGCGCACAGATACGCAGTATTTT
CDR3 protein: CASSLGHGRTDTQYF

V gene: TRBV15
D gene: NA
clone size: NA
J gene: TRBJ2-1
CDR3 DNA: TGTGCCATAACAGCTTGGAGCTCCTACAATGAGCAGTTCTTC
CDR3 protein: CAITAWSSYNEQFF

V gene: TRBV5-6
D gene: TRBD2
clone size: NA
J gene: TRBJ2-5
CDR3 DNA: TGTGCCAGCAGCTGGCGACTAGCGGGGAAATCTATGGGGGAGACCCAGTACTTC
CDR3 protein: CASSWRLAGKSMGETQYF

V gene: TRBV29-1
D gene: NA
clone size: NA
J gene: TRBJ2-3
CDR3 DNA: TGCAGCGTTGGGGAGGCAGATACGCAGTATTTT
CDR3 protein: CSVGEADTQYF

V gene: TRBV19
D gene: NA
clone size: NA
J gene: TRBJ2-4
CDR3 DNA: TGTGCCAGTAGTTCCATAGGGGGAGCCAAAAACATTCAGTACTTC
CDR3 protein: CASSSIGGAKNIQYF

V gene: TRBV6-5
D gene: NA
clone size: NA
J gene: TRBJ1-1
CDR3 DNA: TGTGCCAGCAGTTTAGACAGGCAGGGAAACACTGAAGCTTTCTTT
CDR3 protein: CASSLDRQGNTEAFF

V gene: TRBV9
D gene: NA
clone size: NA
J gene: TRBJ2-5
CDR3 DNA: TGTGCCAGCAGCGAACCAGGCGGGGAGACCCAGTACTTC
CDR3 protein: CASSEPGGETQYF

V gene: TRBV19
D gene: NA
clone size: NA
J gene: TRBJ1-3
CDR3 DNA: TGTGCCAGTACCCACACGGGACATTCTTCTGGAAACACCATATATTTT
CDR3 protein: CASTHTGHSSGNTIYF

V gene: TRBV7-2
D gene: NA
clone size: NA
J gene: TRBJ2-1
CDR3 DNA: TGTGCCAGCAGCAGGACCAACAATGAGCAGTTCTTC
CDR3 protein: CASSRTNNEQFF

V gene: TRBV6-1
D gene: NA
clone size: NA
J gene: TRBJ1-2
CDR3 DNA: TGTGCCAGCAGTGGGGGCTACACCTTC
CDR3 protein: CASSGGYTF

V gene: TRBV5-1
D gene: NA
clone size: NA
J gene: TRBJ2-5
CDR3 DNA: TGCGCCAGCAGCTTCAGGGTTGGGTTAGAGACCCAGTACTTC
CDR3 protein: CASSFRVGLETQYF

V gene: TRBV13
D gene: NA
clone size: NA
J gene: TRBJ2-3
CDR3 DNA: TGTGCCAGCAGCCTAACCCTTCTGGATACGCAGTATTTT
CDR3 protein: CASSLTLLDTQYF

V gene: TRBV10-2
D gene: NA
clone size: NA
J gene: TRBJ1-1
CDR3 DNA: TGCGCCAGCAGTCTGGGGCTAAACACTGAAGCTTTCTTT
CDR3 protein: CASSLGLNTEAFF

V gene: TRBV2
D gene: TRBD1
clone size: NA
J gene: TRBJ1-3
CDR3 DNA: TGTGCCAGCAGAAAACAGGGGGCGAGAGGAAACACCATATATTTT
CDR3 protein: CASRKQGARGNTIYF

V gene: TRBV4-1
D gene: NA
clone size: NA
J gene: TRBJ1-1
CDR3 DNA: TGCGCCAGCAGGAAAGGGAACACTGAAGCTTTCTTT
CDR3 protein: CASRKGNTEAFF

V gene: TRBV6-5
D gene: NA
clone size: NA
J gene: TRBJ1-1
CDR3 DNA: TGTGCCAGCAGTTCCACGACAGGCACTGAAGCTTTCTTT
CDR3 protein: CASSSTTGTEAFF

V gene: TRBV4-1
D gene: NA
clone size: NA
J gene: TRBJ1-2
CDR3 DNA: TGCGCCAGCAGCCCTAGGTTGGCAAACTATGGCTACACCTTC
CDR3 protein: CASSPRLANYGYTF

V gene: TRBV18
D gene: NA
clone size: NA
J gene: TRBJ2-2
CDR3 DNA: TGTGCCAGCTCACAACCCGGCGGGCGGTCCGGGGAGCTGTTTTTT
CDR3 protein: CASSQPGGRSGELFF

V gene: TRBV19
D gene: TRBD2
clone size: NA
J gene: TRBJ2-1
CDR3 DNA: TGTGCCAGTAGTATAGACAGAGAGCGGGGGTACTCCTACAATGAGCAGTTCTTC
CDR3 protein: CASSIDRERGYSYNEQFF

V gene: TRBV5-1
D gene: NA
clone size: NA
J gene: TRBJ1-4
CDR3 DNA: TGCGCCAGCAGCTTGGCCTGGGGAGAGGGTAAAAAACTGTTTTTT
CDR3 protein: CASSLAWGEGKKLFF

V gene: TRBV2
D gene: TRBD2
clone size: NA
J gene: TRBJ2-3
CDR3 DNA: TGTGCCAGCAGTACTCTAGCGGGGACAGATACGCAGTATTTT
CDR3 protein: CASSTLAGTDTQYF

V gene: TRBV19
D gene: NA
clone size: few
J gene: TRBJ1-1
CDR3 DNA: TGTGCCAGTAGCTCTACTGGGGACACTGAAGCTTTCTTT
CDR3 protein: CASSSTGDTEAFF

V gene: TRBV7-9
D gene: NA
clone size: once
J gene: TRBJ1-1
CDR3 DNA: TGTGCCAGCAGCTTAGGATGGGTGGGGACCACTGAAGCTTTCTTT
CDR3 protein: CASSLGWVGTTEAFF

V gene: TRBV6-6
D gene: TRBD1
clone size: NA
J gene: TRBJ2-7
CDR3 DNA: TGTGCCAGCAGTCCTAGACAGGGGATCGGTTACGAGCAGTACTTC
CDR3 protein: CASSPRQGIGYEQYF

V gene: TRBV7-9
D gene: NA
clone size: NA
J gene: TRBJ1-1
CDR3 DNA: TGTGCCAGCAGCTTAGGAGGAAGGAGGGGGTTGAACACTGAAGCTTTCTTT
CDR3 protein: CASSLGGRRGLNTEAFF

V gene: TRBV2
D gene: NA
clone size: NA
J gene: TRBJ1-4
CDR3 DNA: TGTGCCAGCAGTACGGATCCGGCTAATGAAAAACTGTTTTTT
CDR3 protein: CASSTDPANEKLFF

V gene: TRBV29-1
D gene: NA
clone size: NA
J gene: TRBJ1-1
CDR3 DNA: TGCAGCGTCGGAATGACAAACATGAACACTGAAGCTTTCTTT
CDR3 protein: CSVGMTNMNTEAFF

V gene: TRBV29-1
D gene: TRBD1
clone size: few
J gene: TRBJ2-7
CDR3 DNA: TGCAGCGTCGGACAGGGGATCTACGAGCAGTACTTC
CDR3 protein: CSVGQGIYEQYF

V gene: TRBV11-3
D gene: TRBD1
clone size: NA
J gene: TRBJ2-2
CDR3 DNA: TGTGCCAGCAGCTCCAGGGGGCAGGGGAACACCGGGGAGCTGTTTTTT
CDR3 protein: CASSSRGQGNTGELFF

V gene: TRBV7-6
D gene: TRBD1
clone size: NA
J gene: TRBJ2-3
CDR3 DNA: TGTGCCAGCAGCTTGGGACAGGGAACGGATACGCAGTATTTT
CDR3 protein: CASSLGQGTDTQYF

V gene: TRBV4-2
D gene: TRBD1
clone size: once
J gene: TRBJ1-2
CDR3 DNA: TGTGCCAGCAGCCGCGGACAGGGGGACGGCTACACCTTC
CDR3 protein: CASSRGQGDGYTF

V gene: TRBV2
D gene: NA
clone size: NA
J gene: TRBJ1-6
CDR3 DNA: TGTGCCAGCAGGGGGCTGAATTCACCCCTCCACTTT
CDR3 protein: CASRGLNSPLHF

V gene: TRBV5-5
D gene: TRBD1
clone size: NA
J gene: TRBJ2-2
CDR3 DNA: TGTGCCAGCAGCCCCCCCGCCGGGGACAGGGGGCGAACCGGGGAGCTGTTTTTT
CDR3 protein: CASSPPAGDRGRTGELFF

V gene: TRBV5-1
D gene: TRBD1
clone size: NA
J gene: TRBJ1-2
CDR3 DNA: TGCGCCAGCAGCTTGATGGGACAGGGAGCCTATGGCTACACCTTC
CDR3 protein: CASSLMGQGAYGYTF

V gene: TRBV6-5
D gene: TRBD1
clone size: NA
J gene: TRBJ2-7
CDR3 DNA: TGTGCCAGCAGCACCTCTCGACAGGGTATCGAGCAGTACTTC
CDR3 protein: CASSTSRQGIEQYF